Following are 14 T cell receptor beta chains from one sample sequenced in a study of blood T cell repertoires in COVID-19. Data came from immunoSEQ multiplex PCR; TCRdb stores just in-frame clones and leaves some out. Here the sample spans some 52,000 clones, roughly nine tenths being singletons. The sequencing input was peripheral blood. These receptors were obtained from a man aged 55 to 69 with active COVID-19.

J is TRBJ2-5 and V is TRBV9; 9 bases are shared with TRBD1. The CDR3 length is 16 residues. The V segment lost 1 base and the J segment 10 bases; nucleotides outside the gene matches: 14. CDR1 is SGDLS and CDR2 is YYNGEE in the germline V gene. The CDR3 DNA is TGTGCCAGCAGCGTAACTACAGGGGGCTCCGCCGGGGACCAGTACTTC. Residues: CASSVTTGGSAGDQYF. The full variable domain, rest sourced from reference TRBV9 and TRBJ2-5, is DSGVTQTPKHLITATGQRVTLRCSPRSGDLSVYWYQQSLDQGLQFLIQYYNGEERAKGNILERFSAQQFPDLHSELNLSSLELGDSALYFCASSVTTGGSAGDQYFGPGTRLLVL.

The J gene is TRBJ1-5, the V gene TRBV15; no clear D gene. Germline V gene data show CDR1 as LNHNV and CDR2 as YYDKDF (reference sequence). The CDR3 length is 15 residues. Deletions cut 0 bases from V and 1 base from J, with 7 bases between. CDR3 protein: CATSRDEESNQPQHF. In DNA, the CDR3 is TGTGCCACCAGCAGAGATGAGGAGAGCAATCAGCCCCAGCATTTT.

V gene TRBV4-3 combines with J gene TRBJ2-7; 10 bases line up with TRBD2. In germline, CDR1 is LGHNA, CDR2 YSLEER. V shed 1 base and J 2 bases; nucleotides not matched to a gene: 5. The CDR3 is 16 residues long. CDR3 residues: CASSQGKLAGAYEQYF. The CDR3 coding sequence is TGCGCCAGCAGCCAAGGAAAGCTAGCGGGAGCCTACGAGCAGTACTTC.

In DNA form, the CDR3 reads TGTGCCAGCAGTTACCTGGGAGGGTCGGATACGCAGTATTTT. Protein product: CASSYLGGSDTQYF. The chain joins TRBV6-6 to TRBJ2-3; 7 bases line up with TRBD2. The CDR3 loop spans 14 amino acids. The germline V gene encodes CDR1 MNHNY and CDR2 SVGAGI (reference sequence). V shed 2 bases and J 6 bases; nucleotides not matched to a gene: 5.

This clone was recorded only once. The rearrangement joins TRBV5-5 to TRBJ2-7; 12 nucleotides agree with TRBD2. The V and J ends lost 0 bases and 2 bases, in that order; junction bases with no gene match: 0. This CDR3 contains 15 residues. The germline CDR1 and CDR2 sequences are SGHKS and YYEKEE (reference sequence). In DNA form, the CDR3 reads TGTGCCAGCAGCTTGGGACTAGCGGGGGCCTACGAGCAGTACTTC. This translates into CASSLGLAGAYEQYF.

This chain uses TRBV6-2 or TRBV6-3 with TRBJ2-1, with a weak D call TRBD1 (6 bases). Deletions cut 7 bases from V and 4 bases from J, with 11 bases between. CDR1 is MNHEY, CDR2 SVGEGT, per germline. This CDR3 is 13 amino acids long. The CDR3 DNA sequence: TGTGCCAGCACCCCGGACAGTTACAATGAGCAGTTCTTC. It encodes CASTPDSYNEQFF.

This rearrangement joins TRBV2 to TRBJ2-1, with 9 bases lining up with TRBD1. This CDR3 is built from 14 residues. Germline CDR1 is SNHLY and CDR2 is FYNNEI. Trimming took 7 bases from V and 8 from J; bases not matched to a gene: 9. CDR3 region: CASKEQGAVDEQFF. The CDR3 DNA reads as TGTGCCAGCAAGGAACAGGGGGCTGTCGATGAGCAGTTCTTC. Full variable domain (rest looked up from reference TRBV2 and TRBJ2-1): EPEVTQTPSHQVTQMGQEVILRCVPISNHLYFYWYRQILGQKVEFLVSFYNNEISEKSEIFDDQFSVERPDGSNFTLKIRSTKLEDSAMYFCASKEQGAVDEQFFGPGTRLTVL.

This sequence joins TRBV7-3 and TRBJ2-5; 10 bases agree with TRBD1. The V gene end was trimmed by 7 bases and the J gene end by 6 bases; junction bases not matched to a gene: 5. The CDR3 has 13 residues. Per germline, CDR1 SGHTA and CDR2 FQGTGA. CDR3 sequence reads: CASTEGQGKTQYF. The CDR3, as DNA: TGTGCCAGCACCGAGGGACAGGGGAAGACCCAGTACTTC.

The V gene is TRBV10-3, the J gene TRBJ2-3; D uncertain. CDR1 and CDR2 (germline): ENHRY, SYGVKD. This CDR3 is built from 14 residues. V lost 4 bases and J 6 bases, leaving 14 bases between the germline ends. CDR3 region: CAISGSVRADTQYF. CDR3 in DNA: TGTGCCATCAGTGGGTCCGTTCGAGCCGATACGCAGTATTTT.

CDR3 sequence reads: CASSLWGGQGGNQPQHF. CDR3 DNA sequence: TGTGCCAGCAGTTTATGGGGAGGACAGGGGGGCAATCAGCCCCAGCATTTT. This chain links TRBV27 with TRBJ1-5; 10 bases agree with TRBD1. Trimming cost V 1 base and J 2 bases; bases outside gene matches: 5. Germline V gives CDR1 MNHEY, CDR2 SMNVEV (reference sequence). CDR3 length equals 17 residues.

This CDR3 reads CASSQVKGPLKFF. The CDR3 DNA is TGTGCCAGCAGCCAAGTGAAGGGGCCACTTAAGTTCTTC. The V gene is TRBV4-2, the J gene TRBJ2-1, with TRBD1 as a possible D gene (5 bases). CDR3 size: 13 residues. The V gene's germline CDR1 is LGHNA and CDR2 YNFKEQ. V lost 1 base and J 14 bases, leaving 15 bases between the germline ends.

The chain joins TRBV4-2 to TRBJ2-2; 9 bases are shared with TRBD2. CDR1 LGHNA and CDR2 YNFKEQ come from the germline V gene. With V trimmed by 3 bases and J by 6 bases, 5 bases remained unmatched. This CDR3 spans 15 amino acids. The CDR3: CASSQGTSFSGELFF. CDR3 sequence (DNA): TGTGCCAGCAGCCAGGGGACTAGCTTTTCCGGGGAGCTGTTTTTT.

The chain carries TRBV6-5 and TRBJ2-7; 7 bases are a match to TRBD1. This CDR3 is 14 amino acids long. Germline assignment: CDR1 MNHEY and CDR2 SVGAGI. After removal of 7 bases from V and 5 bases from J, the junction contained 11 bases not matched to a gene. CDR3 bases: TGTGCCAGCAAATATGGGACAGTCCTGAACGAGCAGTACTTC. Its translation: CASKYGTVLNEQYF.

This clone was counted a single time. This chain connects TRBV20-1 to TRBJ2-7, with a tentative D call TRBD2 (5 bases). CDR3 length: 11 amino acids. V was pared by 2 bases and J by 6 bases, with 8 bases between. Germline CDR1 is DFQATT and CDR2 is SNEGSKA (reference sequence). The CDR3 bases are TGCAGTGCTAGACTAGCCGCCGAGCAGTACTTC. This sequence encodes CSARLAAEQYF.